This TCR beta chain was recorded in a study of lung T cells in sarcoidosis with Löfgren's syndrome. The study, taken as a whole, reports: These T cells possibly recognize a putative, unidentified sarcoidosis-associated antigen.

From the reads, TCRdb called clonotypes with MiXCR, one entry per CDR3 protein. Of tens of thousands of distinct CDR3 sequences in the sample, about 20% were seen once. The germline V gene has CDR1 SGHTA and CDR2 FQGNSA. Trimming pared 5 bases from V and 7 bases from J, leaving 15 bases between. This CDR3 is built from 15 residues. This clonotype occurred many times. What it binds is unknown. This TCR was sampled from a human donor with sarcoidosis (Löfgren's syndrome or another form), or a control subject (not recorded which). The rearrangement uses TRBV7-2 and TRBJ1-6, with D tentatively TRBD1 (5 bases). Sequencing input: CD4+ T cells from PBMCs. CDR3 DNA: TGTGCCAGCAGCGTAGAGGGACTTATCAATTCACCCCTCCACTTT. It encodes CASSVEGLINSPLHF.